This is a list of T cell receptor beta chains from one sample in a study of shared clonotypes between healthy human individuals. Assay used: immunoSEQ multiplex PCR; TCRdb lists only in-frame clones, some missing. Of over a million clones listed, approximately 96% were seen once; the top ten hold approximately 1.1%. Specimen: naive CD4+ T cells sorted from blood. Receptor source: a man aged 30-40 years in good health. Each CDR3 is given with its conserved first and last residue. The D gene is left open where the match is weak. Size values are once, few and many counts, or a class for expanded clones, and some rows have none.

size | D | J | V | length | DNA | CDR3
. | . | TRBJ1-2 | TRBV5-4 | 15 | TGTGCCAGCAGCCTGGGGGCCTACCAGTTCTATGGCTACACCTTC | CASSLGAYQFYGYTF
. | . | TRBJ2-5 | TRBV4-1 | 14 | TGCGCCAGCAGCCTAATCAGGGTTGGGGAGACCCAGTACTTC | CASSLIRVGETQYF
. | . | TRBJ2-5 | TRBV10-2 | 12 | TGCGCCAGCAGTATCGCTCGGGAGACCCAGTACTTC | CASSIARETQYF
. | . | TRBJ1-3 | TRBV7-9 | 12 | TGTGCCAGCAGCCTCACCGGAAACACCATATATTTT | CASSLTGNTIYF
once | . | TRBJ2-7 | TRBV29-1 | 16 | TGCAGCGTTGAAGATCTAAGGGGTAGCGGAGGCTACGAGCAGTACTTC | CSVEDLRGSGGYEQYF
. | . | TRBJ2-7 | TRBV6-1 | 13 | TGTGCCAGCATGGAACCACTAGCAGACGAGCAGTACTTC | CASMEPLADEQYF
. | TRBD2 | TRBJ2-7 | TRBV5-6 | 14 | TGTGCCAGCAGCCTGGTAGCGGGATGGGACGAGCAGTACTTC | CASSLVAGWDEQYF
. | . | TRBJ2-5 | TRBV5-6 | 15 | TGTGCCAGCAGCTTACCCGAGGTGGGAGATGAGACCCAGTACTTC | CASSLPEVGDETQYF
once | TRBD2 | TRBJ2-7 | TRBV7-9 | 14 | TGTGCCAGCAGCTTAGAAGCGGGAGGCTACGAGCAGTACTTC | CASSLEAGGYEQYF
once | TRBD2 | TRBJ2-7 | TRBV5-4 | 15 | TGTGCCAGCAGCTTGGGTGGGCGGGAGGTCTACGAGCAGTACTTC | CASSLGGREVYEQYF
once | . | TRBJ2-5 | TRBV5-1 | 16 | TGCGCCAGCAGCTTGGGCCAGTCCGGGAGCTTAGAGACCCAGTACTTC | CASSLGQSGSLETQYF
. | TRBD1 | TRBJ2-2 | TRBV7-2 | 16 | TGTGCCAGCAGCTCAGGTGGACAGGGCTTCACCGGGGAGCTGTTTTTT | CASSSGGQGFTGELFF
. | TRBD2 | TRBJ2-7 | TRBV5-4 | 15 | TGTGCCAGCAGCTCCGGACTAGCGGGGGGCTACGAGCAGTACTTC | CASSSGLAGGYEQYF
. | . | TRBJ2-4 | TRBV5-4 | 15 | TGTGCCAGCAGCTCAGCTCAGGGGAGCCAGAACATTCAGTACTTC | CASSSAQGSQNIQYF
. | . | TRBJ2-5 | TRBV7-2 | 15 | TGTGCCAGCAGCTTAGGCGCAGGGCCTGGGCAGACCCAGTACTTC | CASSLGAGPGQTQYF
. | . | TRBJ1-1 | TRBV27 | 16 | TGTGCCAGCAGTTCCCCCGCTTCCCCCAAGAACACTGAAGCTTTCTTT | CASSSPASPKNTEAFF
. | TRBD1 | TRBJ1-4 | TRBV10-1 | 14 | TGCGCCAGCAGTAGGGGACAGAGAAATGAAAAACTGTTTTTT | CASSRGQRNEKLFF
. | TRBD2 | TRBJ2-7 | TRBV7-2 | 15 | TGTGCCAGCAGCTCGGGACTAGCGCTGGGCCACGAGCAGTACTTC | CASSSGLALGHEQYF
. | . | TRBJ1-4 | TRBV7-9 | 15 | TGTGCCAGCAGCCCCGGGGAGGCAACTAATGAAAAACTGTTTTTT | CASSPGEATNEKLFF
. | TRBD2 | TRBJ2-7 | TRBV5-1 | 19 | TGCGCCAGCAGCTTGGGGGTTCTGACTAGCGGGAGATCTGTCTACGAGCAGTACTTC | CASSLGVLTSGRSVYEQYF
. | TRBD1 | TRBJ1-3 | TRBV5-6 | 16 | TGTGCCAGCAGCTTGAGAGGGGGCTGGTCTGGAAACACCATATATTTT | CASSLRGGWSGNTIYF
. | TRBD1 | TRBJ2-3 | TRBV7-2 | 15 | TGTGCCAGCAGAAAGCCGGGACAGGGAACAGATACGCAGTATTTT | CASRKPGQGTDTQYF